This T cell receptor beta chain comes out of a study of T-cell reconstitution after alpha-beta-depleted transplantation in children. Unique molecular identifiers were used to barcode this TCRbeta library. TCRdb reprocessed the PCR reads via MiXCR and lists one record per CDR3 protein. The data contain about 20,000 distinct CDR3 sequences, approximately 11% of them singletons. The J segment lost 0 bases and the V segment lost 4 bases, leaving 8 bases of the junction unmatched. CDR3 length: 19 amino acids. CDR1 LNHDA and CDR2 SQIVND come from the germline V gene (reference sequence). The receptor was isolated from a human donor who donated a stem cell graft to a child with chronic granulomatous disease. The sample in question was PBMCs from the stem cell graft donor, obtained from the stem cell graft. The chain couples TRBV19 to TRBJ2-1, with TRBD2 matching 14 bases. Here the CDR3 reads CASSTGLAGAPRSYNEQFF. CDR3 DNA sequence: TGTGCCAGTAGTACGGGACTAGCGGGAGCGCCGCGCTCCTACAATGAGCAGTTCTTC. The full variable domain, completed using reference TRBV19 and TRBJ2-1, is DGGITQSPKYLFRKEGQNVTLSCEQNLNHDAMYWYRQDPGQGLRLIYYSQIVNDFQKGDIAEGYSVSREKKESFPLTVTSAQKNPTAFYLCASSTGLAGAPRSYNEQFFGPGTRLTVL.